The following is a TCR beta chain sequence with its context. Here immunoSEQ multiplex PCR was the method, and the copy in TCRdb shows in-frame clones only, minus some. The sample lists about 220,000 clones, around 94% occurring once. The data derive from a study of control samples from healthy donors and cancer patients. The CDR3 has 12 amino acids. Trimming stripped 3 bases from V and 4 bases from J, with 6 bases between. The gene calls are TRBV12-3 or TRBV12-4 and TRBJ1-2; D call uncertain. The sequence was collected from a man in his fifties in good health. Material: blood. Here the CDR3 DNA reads TGTGCCAGCAGTTTGGGCAGCTATGGCTACACCTTC. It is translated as CASSLGSYGYTF.